These 26 T cell receptor beta chains originate from one sample sequenced in a study of CD8+CD57+ T cells in acquired aplastic anemia (dated by TCRdb to between 2018 and 2020). TCRdb records Illumina HiSeq 2000 as the sequencer. TCR beta VDJ combination and CDR3 sequence profiling used genomic DNA as the template. TCRdb trimmed the raw reads at Q25, called clones with MiXCR and kept productive beta chains. Every entry covers one CDR3 protein and lists the most common genes and DNA from its rows. This sample lists fewer than 200,000 distinct CDR3 sequences; 35% to 55% were detected once. The ten largest clonotypes hold 0.85% to 1.3% of the sample. The material sequenced was sorted CD4+, CD8+, or CD8+CD57+ T cells (not recorded which) from PBMCs. Receptor source: a human donor in good health.

The rearrangement links TRBV10-3 to TRBJ1-2; D perhaps matches TRBD1 (6 bases). Per germline, CDR1 ENHRY and CDR2 SYGVKD. The CDR3 loop spans 15 amino acids. V was shortened by 1 base and J by 8 bases, with 17 bases between the two germline ends. In DNA, the CDR3 is TGTGCCATCAGTGAGTTGGGACATCCGGCGGGAGGCTACACCTTC. Amino acids: CAISELGHPAGGYTF.

This clonotype occurred many times. The chain links TRBV6-1 to TRBJ2-3, with no clear D. There are 12 residues in the CDR3. Trimming removed 1 base at V and 7 bases at J, with 6 bases between. CDR1 is MNHNS and CDR2 is SASEGT in the germline V gene. The CDR3 is CASSEGVYTQYF. DNA for the CDR3: TGTGCCAGCAGTGAAGGGGTCTATACGCAGTATTTT.

V is TRBV9 and J is TRBJ2-7; D possibly corresponds to TRBD1 (6 bases). Germline V gives CDR1 SGDLS, CDR2 YYNGEE. CDR3 length: 14 amino acids. V lost 0 bases to trimming and J lost 5 bases, with 12 bases between them. CDR3 region: CASSVGSQGNEQYF. CDR3 bases: TGTGCCAGCAGCGTAGGATCTCAGGGGAACGAGCAGTACTTC.

With respect to this clonotype: A read error is likely, as this CDR3 ends without the conserved phenylalanine or tryptophan. The chain uses TRBV12-3 or TRBV12-4 and TRBJ2-1; 8 bases fit TRBD1. The ends lost 3 bases at V and 5 bases at J; junction bases unmatched: 6. The length of the CDR3 is 15 residues. The DNA for the CDR3 is TGTGCCAGCAGTTTGACAGGGGCAGGGGACAATGAGCAGTTCTCC. Residues: CASSLTGAGDNEQFS.

Comment on this clonotype: This may arise from a read error, as a much more abundant clone is one base away. The chain couples TRBV11-2 to TRBJ2-1; D not resolved. Germline V gives CDR1 SGHAT, CDR2 FQNNGV. CDR3 length: 16 residues. The CDR3 loop reads CASSTMSRPQGNGQFF. DNA for the CDR3: TGTGCCAGCAGCACGATGAGCAGGCCACAAGGGAATGGGCAGTTCTTC.

This clonotype has ten or more counts. One junction end does not reproduce the germline sequence, and a read error may be involved. The V call is TRBV6-1, the J call TRBJ2-7; tentatively, D is TRBD1 (5 bases). The germline gives CDR1 MNHNS, CDR2 SASEGT. The CDR3 extends over 15 amino acids. This chain's CDR3 is CASSEDRSLSYEQYF. For the CDR3, the DNA is TGTGCCAGCAGCGAAGACAGATCGCTCTCCTACGAGCAGTACTTC.

This clonotype was recorded many times. One junction end disagrees with the germline gene, perhaps due to a read error. The chain recombines TRBV11-1 with TRBJ2-7; possibly TRBD2 for D (5 bases). Germline CDR1 SGHAT, CDR2 FQDESV (reference sequence). This CDR3 contains 14 residues. The CDR3 spells CASSLAPDNGEQYF. The CDR3, as DNA: TGTGCCAGCAGCCTAGCCCCGGATAACGGCGAGCAGTACTTC. The variable domain in full, completed from reference TRBV11-1 and TRBJ2-7, reads EAEVAQSPRYKITEKSQAVAFWCDPISGHATLYWYRQILGQGPELLVQFQDESVVDDSQLPKDRFSAERLKGVDSTLKIQPAELGDSAMYLCASSLAPDNGEQYFGPGTRLTVT.

In regard to this clonotype: This may be a read error, as it is one base from a much larger clone. J is TRBJ1-5 and V is TRBV7-9; D unclear. Per germline, CDR1 SEHNR and CDR2 FQNEAQ (reference sequence). CDR3 length: 14 residues. V lost 6 bases, J lost 5 bases, and 14 bases lay in between. CDR3 amino acids: CASRSSDFDQPQHF. DNA of the CDR3: TGTGCCAGCAGAAGCAGCGACTTCGATCAGCCCCAGCATTTT.

The chain uses TRBV2 and TRBJ1-1; D uncertain. The germline V gene encodes CDR1 SNHLY and CDR2 FYNNEI. Deletions cut 5 bases from V and 0 bases from J, with 13 bases between. CDR3 length equals 15 residues. The CDR3 is CASSYSRELNTEAFF. In nucleotides, the CDR3 is TGTGCCAGCAGTTACTCAAGGGAGTTGAACACTGAAGCTTTCTTT.

As regards this clonotype: The junction shows a germline mismatch at one end, possibly a read error. The chain couples TRBV29-1 to TRBJ2-7, with 12 positions matching TRBD2. Germline-derived CDR1 and CDR2 are SQVTM and ANQGSEA. The CDR3 has 15 amino acids. CDR3 in amino acids: CASRKTSGGPREQYF. CDR3 sequence (DNA): TGTGCCAGCAGGAAGACTAGCGGGGGACCCCGGGAGCAGTACTTC.

As for this clonotype: This may be a read error, as it is one base from a much larger clone. The V gene is TRBV10-3, the J gene TRBJ2-1; D is ambiguous. Germline V gene lookup returns CDR1 ENHRY and CDR2 SYGVKD. This CDR3 contains 16 residues. As DNA, the CDR3 is TGTGCCAGCAGTTACTCGGTCGGCACTTCCTACAATGAGCAGTTCTTC. It is translated as CASSYSVGTSYNEQFF.

This clonotype was observed at least ten times. The genes are TRBV12-3 or TRBV12-4 and TRBJ1-3, with 7 nucleotides matching TRBD1. This CDR3 is built from 13 residues. The V and J ends lost 6 bases and 2 bases, in that order; junction bases with no gene match: 1. CDR3 sequence (DNA): TGTGCCAGCAGAGGGACAGCTGGAAACACCATATATTTT. Protein: CASRGTAGNTIYF.

The V gene is TRBV14, the J gene TRBJ2-1; possible D gene TRBD2, 5 bases. The germline V gene has CDR1 SGHDN and CDR2 FVKESK. This CDR3 region has 14 residues. The V end was cut by 1 base, the J end by 9 bases, with 13 bases between. CDR3 in amino acids: CASSQGTTGIEQFF. In DNA form, the CDR3 reads TGTGCCAGCAGCCAAGGAACAACCGGGATTGAGCAGTTCTTC. Full variable domain (remainder filled in from reference TRBV14 and TRBJ2-1): EAGVTQFPSHSVIEKGQTVTLRCDPISGHDNLYWYRRVMGKEIKFLLHFVKESKQDESGMPNNRFLAERTGGTYSTLKVQPAELEDSGVYFCASSQGTTGIEQFFGPGTRLTVL.

Comments on this clonotype: The junction and the germline gene differ at one end; a read error may be behind it. The chain has TRBV12-3 or TRBV12-4 and TRBJ2-3; D gene uncertain. This CDR3 comprises 15 residues. Here the CDR3 reads CAGSLGVRSTDTQYF. In nucleotides, the CDR3 is TGTGCCGGCAGTTTAGGTGTTAGGTCCACAGATACGCAGTATTTT.

With respect to this clonotype: One base away lies a much larger clone, so this may be a sequencing read error. The chain recombines TRBV6-5 with TRBJ2-1; weak D call: TRBD1 (5 bases). The V gene's germline CDR1 is MNHEY and CDR2 SVGAGI. The CDR3 sequence is 15 residues long. The CDR3 DNA sequence: TGTGCCAGCAGTTACCTCAGACAGCTCTACAATGAGCGGTTCTTC. It encodes CASSYLRQLYNERFF.

V is TRBV18 and J is TRBJ1-6; D perhaps matches TRBD1 (6 bases). CDR1 KGHSH and CDR2 LQKENI come from the germline V gene. The V and J ends lost 1 base and 7 bases respectively, with 8 bases between them. This CDR3 is 14 amino acids long. DNA of the CDR3: TGTGCCAGCTCACCACTGGACAGAAATTCACCCCTCCACTTT. It yields the protein CASSPLDRNSPLHF.

This clonotype was seen only a few times. The junction shows a germline mismatch at one end, possibly a read error. This sequence joins TRBV3-1 and TRBJ1-6; unclear D gene. CDR3 length equals 15 residues. Germline loops: CDR1 LGHDT, CDR2 YNNKEL (reference sequence). CDR3 coding DNA: TGTGCCAGCAGCCAAGAGGGCAAAAATAATTCACCCCACCACTTT. Residues: CASSQEGKNNSPHHF.

The chain joins TRBV20-1 to TRBJ2-5, with TRBD1 matching over 7 bases. This CDR3 region has 14 residues. Trimming at V came to 1 base and at J to 5 bases, leaving 7 bases not matched to a gene. CDR1 is DFQATT, CDR2 SNEGSKA, per germline (reference sequence). The CDR3 is CSARGTTGLETQYF. In DNA, the CDR3 is TGCAGTGCTAGAGGCACGACAGGGTTGGAGACCCAGTACTTC.

The V and J genes are TRBV19 and TRBJ2-1, with D perhaps given as TRBD1 or TRBD2 (5 bases each). Per germline, CDR1 LNHDA and CDR2 SQIVND (reference sequence). V lost 3 bases to trimming and J lost 6 bases, with 12 bases between them. This CDR3 is 14 amino acids long. The CDR3 protein is CASSIWDRSNEQFF. The CDR3 nucleotides read TGTGCCAGTAGTATTTGGGACCGTTCCAATGAGCAGTTCTTC.

In its sample, this clonotype was seen many times. The rearrangement links TRBV7-9 to TRBJ1-2, with D perhaps matching TRBD1 (6 bases). Germline V gene sequence: CDR1 SEHNR, CDR2 FQNEAQ (reference sequence). V dropped 5 bases and J dropped 8 bases, with 21 bases sitting between them. This CDR3 comprises 15 residues. CDR3 amino acids: CASSHTLQGSSGYTF. The CDR3 bases are TGTGCCAGCAGCCATACCTTACAGGGATCAAGCGGCTACACCTTC.

The chain employs TRBV20-1 and TRBJ2-7, with 7 positions matching TRBD1. J gave up 1 base and V 1 base, and 1 base lay outside the gene matches. CDR1 and CDR2 from the germline V gene are DFQATT and SNEGSKA (reference sequence). The CDR3 has 13 amino acids. DNA of the CDR3: TGCAGTGCTAGAGGGACAGGTTCCTACGAGCAGTACTTC. Translation: CSARGTGSYEQYF.

This clonotype showed up many times. The chain recombines TRBV7-8 with TRBJ1-1; D might be TRBD1 (5 bases). Germline V CDR1 and CDR2: SGHVS, FQNEAQ. The V end lost 6 bases, the J end lost 0 bases, and 20 bases lay between the germline ends. The CDR3 has 17 amino acids. The CDR3 loop reads CASSLSSGLSMNTEAFF. The DNA for the CDR3 is TGTGCCAGCAGTCTTTCGTCGGGACTGTCAATGAACACTGAAGCTTTCTTT.

This clonotype was seen at least ten times. The J gene is TRBJ1-1, the V gene TRBV4-1; no clear D gene. The CDR3 totals 15 residues. V was trimmed by 1 base and J by 5 bases, leaving 14 bases between them. Looked up from germline, CDR1 is MGHRA and CDR2 is YSYEKL. CDR3 protein: CASSQGLEVRTEAFF. The CDR3 region has the DNA TGCGCCAGCAGCCAAGGTCTCGAGGTTCGAACTGAAGCTTTCTTT.

V and J are TRBV12-3 or TRBV12-4 and TRBJ1-2; TRBD1 might be the D (5 bases). The CDR3 covers 14 residues. Trimming pared 3 bases from V and 2 bases from J, leaving 10 bases between. This chain's CDR3 is CASSLKGANYGYTF. The CDR3 coding sequence is TGTGCCAGCAGTTTGAAAGGGGCGAACTATGGCTACACCTTC.

The V and J genes are TRBV28 and TRBJ1-2, with a weak D call TRBD1 (6 bases). The CDR3 consists of 16 residues. Trimming left V 6 bases short and J 7 bases short, with 24 bases between. Per germline, CDR1 MDHEN and CDR2 SYDVKM. CDR3 bases: TGTGCCAGCAGGCCTCGGGGGCGGTTTGGTACCGGTGGCTACACCTTC. Protein product: CASRPRGRFGTGGYTF.

The rearrangement joins TRBV6-1 to TRBJ2-1; D uncertain. This CDR3 region has 14 residues. The V end was cut by 6 bases, the J end by 15 bases, with 24 bases between. Germline assignment: CDR1 MNHNS and CDR2 SASEGT. The CDR3 DNA reads TGTGCCAGCAGCCCAGATCTTTGGAACAATGAGTGGTTCTTC. This codes for CASSPDLWNNEWFF.